This T cell receptor beta chain came from a study of T cells in tuberculosis. Study-level points and caveats: GMM-specific TCRs were nearer to active tuberculosis alpha repertoires, suggesting expansion.

The CDR3 is 14 residues long. The trim removed 4 bases at V and 6 bases at J, leaving 9 bases unmatched. The germline V gene has CDR1 SGHRS and CDR2 YFSETQ. Generated by immunoSEQ multiplex PCR, the TCRdb table keeps only in-frame clones and is missing some. The repertoire holds 25,000 to 30,000 clones, with more than 80% as singletons. In the case of this clone: The antigen remains undetermined.

The V call is TRBV5-1, the J call TRBJ1-1; TRBD1 aligns across 7 bases. This TCR came from a donor between 10 and 35 years old with latent tuberculosis or without tuberculosis infection. Specimen: PBMCs. CDR3 protein: CASSILPTGPEAFF. The DNA for the CDR3 is TGCGCCAGCAGCATCTTACCGACAGGGCCTGAAGCTTTCTTT.